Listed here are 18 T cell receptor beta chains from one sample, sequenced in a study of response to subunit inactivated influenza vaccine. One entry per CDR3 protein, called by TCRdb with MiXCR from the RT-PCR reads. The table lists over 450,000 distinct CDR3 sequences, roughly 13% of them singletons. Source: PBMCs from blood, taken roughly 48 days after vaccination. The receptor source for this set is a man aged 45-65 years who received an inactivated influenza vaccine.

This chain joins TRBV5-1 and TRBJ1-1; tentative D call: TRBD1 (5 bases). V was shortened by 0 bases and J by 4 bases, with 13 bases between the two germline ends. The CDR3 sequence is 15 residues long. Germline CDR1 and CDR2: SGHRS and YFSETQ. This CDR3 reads CASSLGQGFRTEAFF. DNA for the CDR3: TGCGCCAGCAGCTTGGGTCAGGGATTTCGCACTGAAGCTTTCTTT.

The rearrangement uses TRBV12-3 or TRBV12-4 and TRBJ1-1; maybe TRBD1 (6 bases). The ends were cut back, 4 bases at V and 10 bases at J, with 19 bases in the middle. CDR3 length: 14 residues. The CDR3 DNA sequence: TGTGCCAGCAGTTCACAGGGACCTATATCGGGAGCTTTCTTT. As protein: CASSSQGPISGAFF.

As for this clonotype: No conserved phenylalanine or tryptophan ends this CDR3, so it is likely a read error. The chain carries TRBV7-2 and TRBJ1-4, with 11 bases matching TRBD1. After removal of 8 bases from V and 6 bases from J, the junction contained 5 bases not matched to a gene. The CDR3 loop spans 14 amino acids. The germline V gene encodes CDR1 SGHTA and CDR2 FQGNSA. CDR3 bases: TGTGCCAGCTGTACGGGACAGGGGGATGAAAAACTGTTTTCT. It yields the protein CASCTGQGDEKLFS.

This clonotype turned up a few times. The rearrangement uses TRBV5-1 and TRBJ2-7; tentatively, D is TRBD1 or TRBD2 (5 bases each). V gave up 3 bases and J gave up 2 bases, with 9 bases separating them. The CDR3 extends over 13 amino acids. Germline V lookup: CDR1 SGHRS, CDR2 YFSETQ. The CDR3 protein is CASSWDGTYEQYF. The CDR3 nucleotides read TGCGCCAGCAGCTGGGACGGGACCTACGAGCAGTACTTC.

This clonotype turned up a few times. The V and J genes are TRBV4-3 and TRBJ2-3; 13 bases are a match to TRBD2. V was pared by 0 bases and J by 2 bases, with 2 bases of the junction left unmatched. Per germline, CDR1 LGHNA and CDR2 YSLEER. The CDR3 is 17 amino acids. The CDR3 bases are TGCGCCAGCAGCCAAGAGGGACTAGCGGGGTACACAGATACGCAGTATTTT. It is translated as CASSQEGLAGYTDTQYF.

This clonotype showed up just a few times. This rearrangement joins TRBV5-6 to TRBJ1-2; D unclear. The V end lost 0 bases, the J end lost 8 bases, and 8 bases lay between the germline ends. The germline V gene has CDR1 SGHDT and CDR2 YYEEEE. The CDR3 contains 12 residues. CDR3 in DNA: TGTGCCAGCAGCTTGGTGGGAAGCGGCTACACCTTC. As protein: CASSLVGSGYTF.

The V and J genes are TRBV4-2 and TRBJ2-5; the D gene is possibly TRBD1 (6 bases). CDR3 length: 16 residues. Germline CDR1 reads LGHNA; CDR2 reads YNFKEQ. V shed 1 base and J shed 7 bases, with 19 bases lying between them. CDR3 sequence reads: CASSQGSRGGSGTQYF. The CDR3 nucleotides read TGTGCCAGCAGCCAAGGGTCCAGGGGTGGATCGGGGACCCAGTACTTC.

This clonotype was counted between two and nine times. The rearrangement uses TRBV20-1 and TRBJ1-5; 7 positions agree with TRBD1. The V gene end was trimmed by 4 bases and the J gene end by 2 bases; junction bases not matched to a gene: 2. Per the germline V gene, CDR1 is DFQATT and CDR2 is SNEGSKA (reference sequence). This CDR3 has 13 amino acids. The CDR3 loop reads CSATDRGNQPQHF. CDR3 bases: TGCAGTGCTACAGACAGGGGCAATCAGCCCCAGCATTTT.

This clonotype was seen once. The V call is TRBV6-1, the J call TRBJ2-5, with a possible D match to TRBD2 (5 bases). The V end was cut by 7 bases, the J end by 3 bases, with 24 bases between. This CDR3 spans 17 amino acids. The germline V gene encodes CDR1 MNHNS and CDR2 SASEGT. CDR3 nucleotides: TGTGCCAGCACCTCTACCCCAACCGGGAATCTAGAAGAGACCCAGTACTTC. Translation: CASTSTPTGNLEETQYF.

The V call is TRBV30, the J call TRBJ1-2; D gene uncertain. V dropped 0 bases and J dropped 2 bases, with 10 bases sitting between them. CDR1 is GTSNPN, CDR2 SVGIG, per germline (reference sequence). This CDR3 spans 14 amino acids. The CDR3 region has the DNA TGTGCCTGGAGTGTAGGAGGCCTAAACTATGGCTACACCTTC. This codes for CAWSVGGLNYGYTF. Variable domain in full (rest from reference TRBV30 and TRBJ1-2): SQTIHQWPATLVQPVGSPLSLECTVEGTSNPNLYWYRQAAGRGLQLLFYSVGIGQISSEVPQNLSASRPQDRQFILSSKKLLLSDSGFYLCAWSVGGLNYGYTFGSGTRLTVV.

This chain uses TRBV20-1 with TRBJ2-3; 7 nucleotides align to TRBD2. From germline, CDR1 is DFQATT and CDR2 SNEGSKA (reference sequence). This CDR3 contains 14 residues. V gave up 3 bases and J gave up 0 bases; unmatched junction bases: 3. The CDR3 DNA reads TGCAGTGCTAGTAGGGGACTAAGCACAGATACGCAGTATTTT. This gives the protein CSASRGLSTDTQYF.

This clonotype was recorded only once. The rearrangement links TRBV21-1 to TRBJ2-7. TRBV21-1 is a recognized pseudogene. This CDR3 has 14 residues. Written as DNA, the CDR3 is TGTGCCAGCAGCAGAGTGGACGTATCCTACGAGCAGTACTTC. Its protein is CASSRVDVSYEQYF.

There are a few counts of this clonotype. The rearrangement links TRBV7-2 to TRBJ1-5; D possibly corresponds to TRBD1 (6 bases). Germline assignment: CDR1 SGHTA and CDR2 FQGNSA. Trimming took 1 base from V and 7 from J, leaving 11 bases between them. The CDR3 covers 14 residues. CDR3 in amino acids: CASSLVGAGQPQHF. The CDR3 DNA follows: TGTGCCAGCAGCTTAGTGGGGGCGGGACAGCCCCAGCATTTT.

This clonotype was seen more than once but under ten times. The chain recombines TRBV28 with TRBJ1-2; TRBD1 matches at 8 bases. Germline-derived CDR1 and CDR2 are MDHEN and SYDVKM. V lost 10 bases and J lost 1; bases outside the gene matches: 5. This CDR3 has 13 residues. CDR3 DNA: TGTGCCACACTAGACAGGGGTAACTATGGCTACACCTTC. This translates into CATLDRGNYGYTF.

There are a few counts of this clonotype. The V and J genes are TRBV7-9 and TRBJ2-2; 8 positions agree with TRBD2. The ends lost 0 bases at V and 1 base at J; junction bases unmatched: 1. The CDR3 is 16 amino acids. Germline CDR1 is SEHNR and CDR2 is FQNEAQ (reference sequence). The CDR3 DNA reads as TGTGCCAGCAGCTTAGCACTAGCGGTGAACACCGGGGAGCTGTTTTTT. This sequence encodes CASSLALAVNTGELFF.

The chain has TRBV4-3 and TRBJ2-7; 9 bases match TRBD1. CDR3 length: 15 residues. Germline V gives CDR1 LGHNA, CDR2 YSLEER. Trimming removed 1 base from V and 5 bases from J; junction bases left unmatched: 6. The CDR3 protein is CASSQGDREIDEQYF. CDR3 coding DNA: TGCGCCAGCAGCCAAGGGGACAGGGAGATCGACGAGCAGTACTTC.

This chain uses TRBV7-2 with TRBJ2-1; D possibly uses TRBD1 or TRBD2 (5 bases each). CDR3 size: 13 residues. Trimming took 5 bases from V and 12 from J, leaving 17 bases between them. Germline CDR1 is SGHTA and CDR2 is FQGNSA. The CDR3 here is CASSPGPKRGQFF. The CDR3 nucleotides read TGTGCCAGCAGCCCGGGGCCTAAAAGGGGGCAGTTCTTC.

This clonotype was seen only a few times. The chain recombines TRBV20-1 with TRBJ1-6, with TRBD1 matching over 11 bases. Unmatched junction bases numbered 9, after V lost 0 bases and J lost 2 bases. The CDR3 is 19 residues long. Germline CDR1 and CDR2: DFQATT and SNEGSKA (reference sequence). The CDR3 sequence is CSARDFGTGGQTYNSPLHF. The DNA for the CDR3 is TGCAGTGCTAGAGATTTCGGGACAGGGGGACAAACCTATAATTCACCCCTCCACTTT.